This T cell receptor beta chain was documented in a study of blood T cell repertoires in COVID-19. At the level of the study: Collection of acute and convalescent COVID-19 samples took place in the United States, Italy and Spain. In each case, the material was cDNA or gDNA derived from T cells, B-cell-depleted T cells, or PBMCs.

This clone was recorded once. Germline V gene data show CDR1 as SGHTA and CDR2 as FQGTGA. The CDR3 is 14 residues long. V shed 3 bases and J shed 1 base, with 8 bases lying between them. Libraries were prepared by immunoSEQ multiplex PCR; TCRdb keeps only in-frame clonotypes and omits some of them. The repertoire holds more than 250,000 clones, with 80% to 90% as singletons. Seattle participants joined during active infection and were tracked over time. Sequencing was carried out using peripheral blood. This receptor was identified in a woman between 45 and 65 years old with COVID-19, enrolled during active disease. The chain links TRBV7-3 to TRBJ2-3, with D maybe TRBD1 (6 bases). The CDR3, as DNA: TGTGCCAGCAGCTTGGGGGCTGGCACAGATACGCAGTATTTT. Translating gives CASSLGAGTDTQYF.